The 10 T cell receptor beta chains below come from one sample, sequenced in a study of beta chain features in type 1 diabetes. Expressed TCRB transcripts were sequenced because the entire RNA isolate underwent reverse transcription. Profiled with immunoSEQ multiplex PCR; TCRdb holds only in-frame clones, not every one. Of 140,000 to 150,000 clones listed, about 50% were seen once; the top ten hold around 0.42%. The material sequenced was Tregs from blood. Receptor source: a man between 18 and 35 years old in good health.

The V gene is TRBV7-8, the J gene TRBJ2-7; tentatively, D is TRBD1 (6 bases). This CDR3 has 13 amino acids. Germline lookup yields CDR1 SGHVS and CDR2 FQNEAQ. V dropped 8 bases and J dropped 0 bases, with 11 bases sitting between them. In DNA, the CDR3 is TGTGCCAGCGGGCGGACAGTCTCCTACGAGCAGTACTTC. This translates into CASGRTVSYEQYF.

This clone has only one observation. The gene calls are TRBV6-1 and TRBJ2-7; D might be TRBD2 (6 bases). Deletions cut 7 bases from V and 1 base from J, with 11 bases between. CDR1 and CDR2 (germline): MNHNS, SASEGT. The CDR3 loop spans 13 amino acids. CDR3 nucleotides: TGTGCCAGCACCCCGGGACTGTCCTACGAGCAGTACTTC. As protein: CASTPGLSYEQYF.

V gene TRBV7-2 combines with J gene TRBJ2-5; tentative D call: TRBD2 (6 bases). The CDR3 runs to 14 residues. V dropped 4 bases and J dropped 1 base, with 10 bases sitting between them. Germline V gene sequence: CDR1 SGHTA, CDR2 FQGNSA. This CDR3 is CASSSNGGQETQYF. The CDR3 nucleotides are TGTGCCAGCAGCTCCAACGGGGGCCAAGAGACCCAGTACTTC.

CDR3 residues: CASSRDGLATEEQYF. DNA of the CDR3: TGTGCCAGTAGCAGAGACGGACTAGCGACTGAGGAGCAGTACTTC. J is TRBJ2-7 and V is TRBV7-3; TRBD2 matches 9 bases. The CDR3 length is 15 residues. The junction had 16 bases not matched to a gene; V was cut back by 9 bases and J by 7 bases. Per the germline V gene, CDR1 is SGHTA and CDR2 is FQGTGA.

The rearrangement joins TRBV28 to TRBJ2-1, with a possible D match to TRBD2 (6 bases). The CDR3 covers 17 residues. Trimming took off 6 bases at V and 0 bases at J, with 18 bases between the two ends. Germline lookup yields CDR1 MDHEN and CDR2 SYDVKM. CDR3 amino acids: CASSPIRLDHSYNEQFF. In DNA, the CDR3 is TGTGCCAGCAGCCCCATACGACTAGACCACTCCTACAATGAGCAGTTCTTC.

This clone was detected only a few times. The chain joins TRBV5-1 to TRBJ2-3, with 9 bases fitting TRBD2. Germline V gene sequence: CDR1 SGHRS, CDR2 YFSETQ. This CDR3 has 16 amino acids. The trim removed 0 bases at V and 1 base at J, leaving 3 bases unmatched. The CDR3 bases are TGCGCCAGCAGCTTGGGGGCTAGCGGGGGCACAGATACGCAGTATTTT. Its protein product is CASSLGASGGTDTQYF.

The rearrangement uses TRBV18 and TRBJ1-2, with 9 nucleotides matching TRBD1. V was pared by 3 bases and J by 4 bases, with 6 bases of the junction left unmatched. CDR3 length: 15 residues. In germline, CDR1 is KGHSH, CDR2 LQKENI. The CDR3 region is CASSPRTGDGYGYTF. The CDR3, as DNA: TGTGCCAGCTCACCCAGGACAGGGGACGGCTATGGCTACACCTTC.

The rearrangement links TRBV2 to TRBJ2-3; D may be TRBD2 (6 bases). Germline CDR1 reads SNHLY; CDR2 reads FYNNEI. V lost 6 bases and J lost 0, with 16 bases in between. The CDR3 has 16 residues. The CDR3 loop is CASSGRLGGSTDTQYF. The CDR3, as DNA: TGTGCCAGCAGCGGAAGACTCGGGGGTAGCACAGATACGCAGTATTTT.

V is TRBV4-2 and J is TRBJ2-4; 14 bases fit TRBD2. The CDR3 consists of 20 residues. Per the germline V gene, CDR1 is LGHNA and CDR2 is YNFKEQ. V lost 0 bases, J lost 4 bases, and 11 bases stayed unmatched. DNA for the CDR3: TGTGCCAGCAGCCAAGAAAGAGAGGGGGGACTAGCGGGGGAAAAAAACATTCAGTACTTC. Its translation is CASSQEREGGLAGEKNIQYF.

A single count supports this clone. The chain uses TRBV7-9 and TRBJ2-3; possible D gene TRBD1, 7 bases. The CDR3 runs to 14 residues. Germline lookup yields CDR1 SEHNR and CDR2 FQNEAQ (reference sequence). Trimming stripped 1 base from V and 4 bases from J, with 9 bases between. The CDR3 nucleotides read TGTGCCAGCAGCTTAGGGAGGGGGCCAGATACGCAGTATTTT. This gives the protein CASSLGRGPDTQYF.